This TCR beta chain was sequenced during a study of spatial heterogeneity in lung cancer. V was pared by 2 bases and J by 4 bases, with 10 bases between. This CDR3 is built from 14 residues. Germline V gives CDR1 SGDLS, CDR2 YYNGEE. TCRdb re-analysed the 5' RACE reads in MiXCR, keeping a single row per CDR3 protein. The sample yields about 85,000 distinct CDR3 sequences, approximately 20% seen once. Time point reported: sample taken at primary tumor resection. The authors sequenced whole RNA from tumor, nontumor lung or frozen PBMC without sorting. The donors comprised around 72 untreated early-stage non-small cell lung cancer patients.

The sequences come from PBMCs, collected at surgery. This sequence joins TRBV9 and TRBJ1-3, with D tentatively TRBD1 (6 bases). The source is a male donor with early-stage non-small cell lung cancer. The CDR3 DNA reads as TGTGCCAGCAGCGTGGACAGCGGCGGAAACACCATATATTTT. Translation: CASSVDSGGNTIYF.